This paragraph covers one TCR beta chain sequence. What it binds is not known. This record belongs to a study of tumor-infiltrating lymphocytes in localized non-small cell lung cancer. Study-wide background: Each patient gave resected tumor and non-adjacent uninvolved lung tissue.

Here immunoSEQ multiplex PCR was the method, and the copy in TCRdb shows in-frame clones only, minus some. The sample includes 20,000 or so clones, around 75% of them seen just once. Study results and limitations: Each assay used a separate piece of the same tissue. No link was found between tumor T-cell fraction and recurrence-free survival. Immunotypes IM1 and IM2 had similar TCR-derived T-cell fractions.

The germline V gene encodes CDR1 SQVTM and CDR2 ANQGSEA. This CDR3 comprises 11 residues. V shed 7 bases and J 5 bases; nucleotides not matched to a gene: 3. The sample comprised lung tumor tissue. This chain uses TRBV29-1 with TRBJ2-3, with 7 bases identical to TRBD1. The clonotype originates from a human donor with non-small cell lung cancer. Written as DNA, the CDR3 is TGCAGCGGACAGGGACGAGATACGCAGTATTTT. Translated, it gives CSGQGRDTQYF.